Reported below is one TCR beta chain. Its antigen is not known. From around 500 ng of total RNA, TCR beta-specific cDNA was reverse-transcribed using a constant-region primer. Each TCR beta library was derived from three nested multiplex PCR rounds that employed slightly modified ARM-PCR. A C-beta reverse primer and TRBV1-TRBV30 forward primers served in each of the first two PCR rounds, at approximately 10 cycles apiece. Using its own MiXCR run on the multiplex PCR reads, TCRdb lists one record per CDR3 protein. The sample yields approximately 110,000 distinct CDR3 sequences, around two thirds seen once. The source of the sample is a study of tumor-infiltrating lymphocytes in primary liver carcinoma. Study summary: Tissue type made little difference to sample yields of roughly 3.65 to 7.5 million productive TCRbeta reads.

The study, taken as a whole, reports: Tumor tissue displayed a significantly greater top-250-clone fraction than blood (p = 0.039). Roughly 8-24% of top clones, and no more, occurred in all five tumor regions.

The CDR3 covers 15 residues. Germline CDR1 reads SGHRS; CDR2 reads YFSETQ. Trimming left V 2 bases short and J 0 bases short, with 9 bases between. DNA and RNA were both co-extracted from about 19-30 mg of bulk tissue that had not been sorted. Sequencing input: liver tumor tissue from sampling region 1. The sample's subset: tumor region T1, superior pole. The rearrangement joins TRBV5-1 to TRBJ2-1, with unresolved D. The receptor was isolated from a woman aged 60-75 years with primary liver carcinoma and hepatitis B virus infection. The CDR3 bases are TGCGCCAGCAGCTTAACTTTGAGCTCCTACAATGAGCAGTTCTTC. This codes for CASSLTLSSYNEQFF.